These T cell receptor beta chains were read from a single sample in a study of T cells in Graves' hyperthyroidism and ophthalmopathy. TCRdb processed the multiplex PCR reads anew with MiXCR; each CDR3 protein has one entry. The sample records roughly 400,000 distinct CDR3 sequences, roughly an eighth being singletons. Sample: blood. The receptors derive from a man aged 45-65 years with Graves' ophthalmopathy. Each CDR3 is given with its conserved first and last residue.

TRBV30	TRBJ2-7	CAWSRESDEQYF
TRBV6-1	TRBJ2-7	CASSDPTGLAHEQYF
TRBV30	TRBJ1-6	CAWGRVDGGGSPLHF
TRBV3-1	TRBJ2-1	CASSQAGLAGGRSEQFF
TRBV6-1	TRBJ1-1	CAIKTGNTEAFF
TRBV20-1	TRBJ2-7	CSARDNYEQHF
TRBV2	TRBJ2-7	CASSGGDEQYF
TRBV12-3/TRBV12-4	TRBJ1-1	CASGRMNTEAFF
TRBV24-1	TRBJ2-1	CATSLSNEQFF
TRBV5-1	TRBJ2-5	CASSTLGQETQYF
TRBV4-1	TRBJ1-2	CASSQDQRGPLDYGYTF
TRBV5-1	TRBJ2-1	CASTKVTGSSYNEQFF
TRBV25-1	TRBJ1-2	CASTEGSGYTF
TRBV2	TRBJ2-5	CASSVRRQETQYF
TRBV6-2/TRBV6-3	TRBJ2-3	CASSYVQRTTITDTQYF